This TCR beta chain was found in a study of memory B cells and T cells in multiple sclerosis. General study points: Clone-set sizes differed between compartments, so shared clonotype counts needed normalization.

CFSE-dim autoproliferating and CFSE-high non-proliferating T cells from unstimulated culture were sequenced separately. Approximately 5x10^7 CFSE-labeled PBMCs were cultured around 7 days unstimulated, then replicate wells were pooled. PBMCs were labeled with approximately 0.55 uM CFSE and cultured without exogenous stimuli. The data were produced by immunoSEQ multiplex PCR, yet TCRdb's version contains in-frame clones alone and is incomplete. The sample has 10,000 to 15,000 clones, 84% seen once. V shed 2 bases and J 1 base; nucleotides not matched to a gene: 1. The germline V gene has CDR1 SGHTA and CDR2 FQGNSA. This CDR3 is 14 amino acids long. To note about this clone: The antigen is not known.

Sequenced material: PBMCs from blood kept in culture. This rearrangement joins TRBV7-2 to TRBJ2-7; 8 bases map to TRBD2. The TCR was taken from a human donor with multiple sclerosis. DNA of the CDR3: TGTGCCAGCAGCTTAAGCGGGAGTTCCTACGAGCAGTACTTC. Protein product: CASSLSGSSYEQYF.